This T cell receptor beta chain was identified in a study of T-cell memory formation after mild COVID-19. As for the study in general: Clusters of TCRs were largely donor specific.

In TCRdb, the 5' RACE reads were re-called with MiXCR into one record per CDR3 protein. The table shows 380,000 or so distinct CDR3 sequences, with about an eighth occurring only once. Study results and limitations: The second-wave clones peaking on day 37 were not confirmed as SARS-CoV-2-specific. Of the contracting clones, CD4+ ones lay mainly in CM and EM, and CD8+ ones in EMRA. Some clones that responded turned up in pre-infection memory, which suggests that cross-reactive memory joined in.

This clonotype was seen only a few times. Its antigen is as yet unknown. The receptor's source is a man between 18 and 29 years old who had mild COVID-19 (a few samples of this study predate the infection). Cell type and time point are not known. Sequenced material: PBMCs or a T cell subset sorted from them (not recorded which).

For the CDR3, the DNA is TGCGCCAGCAGCTTGTTGGGAGACACTGAAGCTTTCTTT. Protein: CASSLLGDTEAFF. The chain uses TRBV5-1 and TRBJ1-1; unclear D gene. V was cut by 1 base and J by 3 bases, with 7 bases left in between. The germline CDR1 and CDR2 sequences are SGHRS and YFSETQ. The CDR3 has 13 amino acids.